The 17 T cell receptor beta chains presented below share a single source sample, sequenced in a study of cytomegalovirus exposure and HLA in healthy donors (dated by TCRdb to 2015 to 2018). The method was the immunoSEQ multiplex PCR assay. For the multiplex PCR, a mixture combining 60 forward primers for TCR Vbeta segments and 13 reverse primers for TCR Jbeta segments was used. Entries here come from immuneACCESS through TCRdb and include only in-frame sequences with V and J called. Some clones fail to appear in such tables; in the studies checked, an unresolved V gene covers under half of the shortfall, and the cause of the remainder is unknown. This sample holds 130,000 to 150,000 clones; 70% to 85% were observed only once. Jointly, the top ten make up around 4% of the sample. The sample was PBMCs. The receptors were gathered from a middle-aged man in good health and CMV-seropositive.

This chain links TRBV9 with TRBJ2-7, with 13 nucleotides matching TRBD2. Per the germline V gene, CDR1 is SGDLS and CDR2 is YYNGEE. This CDR3 is built from 15 residues. V gave up 4 bases and J gave up 5 bases; unmatched junction bases: 6. The DNA of the CDR3 is TGTGCCAGCAGCCTCACTAGCGGGGGGGTTGACGAGCAGTACTTC. Translated: CASSLTSGGVDEQYF.

The V and J genes are TRBV5-1 and TRBJ2-1; D perhaps matches TRBD2 (6 bases). Germline assignment: CDR1 SGHRS and CDR2 YFSETQ. Trimming shortened V by 0 bases and J by 3 bases, and 7 bases separated the two germline ends. CDR3 length: 14 amino acids. CDR3 in amino acids: CASSLGSGYNEQFF. The CDR3 bases are TGCGCCAGCAGCTTGGGTAGCGGCTACAATGAGCAGTTCTTC.

The chain couples TRBV6-5 to TRBJ2-1; D not resolved. Germline V lookup: CDR1 MNHEY, CDR2 SVGAGI. V shed 2 bases and J shed 0 bases, with 5 bases lying between them. This CDR3 is built from 14 residues. CDR3: CASSYGSSYNEQFF. The CDR3 DNA sequence: TGTGCCAGCAGTTACGGCAGCTCCTACAATGAGCAGTTCTTC.

The V call is TRBV7-9, the J call TRBJ2-1; D may be TRBD2 (6 bases). CDR3 length: 10 amino acids. From germline, CDR1 is SEHNR and CDR2 FQNEAQ (reference sequence). The V gene lost 11 bases and the J gene lost 8 bases, with 10 bases spanning the gap. CDR3 in DNA: TGTGCCGGGAGGAGCGATGAGCAGTTCTTC. Translation gives CAGRSDEQFF.

The gene calls are TRBV19 and TRBJ1-6; possibly TRBD1 for D (6 bases). The CDR3 has 13 residues. V was shortened by 6 bases and J by 7 bases, with 10 bases between the two germline ends. CDR1 LNHDA and CDR2 SQIVND come from the germline V gene (reference sequence). CDR3 in DNA: TGTGCCAGTAGCACCGACAGGAATTCACCCCTCCACTTT. The encoded protein is CASSTDRNSPLHF.

The chain employs TRBV6-5 and TRBJ1-2; TRBD1 matches at 7 bases. CDR3 length equals 13 residues. CDR1 and CDR2 (germline): MNHEY, SVGAGI. Germline trimming cut 7 bases from V and 7 bases from J; bases unmatched to any gene: 9. CDR3 DNA sequence: TGTGCCAGCATCCCAGGGGGGCGGTCTGGCTACACCTTC. Protein sequence: CASIPGGRSGYTF.

The CDR3 here is CASRSPLGGEGNTEAFF. The DNA for the CDR3 is TGTGCCAGTAGATCCCCATTGGGAGGGGAGGGGAACACTGAAGCTTTCTTT. The chain carries TRBV19 and TRBJ1-1, with D tentatively TRBD1 (5 bases). Deletions cut 6 bases from V and 1 base from J, with 21 bases between. CDR3 length: 17 residues. The germline gives CDR1 LNHDA, CDR2 SQIVND (reference sequence).

The count of this clone is one. The chain joins TRBV9 to TRBJ1-1; no reliable D call. Germline CDR1 is SGDLS and CDR2 is YYNGEE. This CDR3 contains 13 residues. Trimming left V 0 bases short and J 0 bases short, with 3 bases between. This CDR3 is CASSVGMNTEAFF. DNA of the CDR3: TGTGCCAGCAGCGTAGGTATGAACACTGAAGCTTTCTTT.

The rearrangement uses TRBV5-1 and TRBJ2-2; D is possibly TRBD1 (6 bases). The V gene lost 4 bases and the J gene lost 5 bases, with 18 bases spanning the gap. CDR3 length: 16 residues. The V gene's germline CDR1 is SGHRS and CDR2 YFSETQ. The chain's CDR3 is CASSTGQLMGTGELFF. In nucleotides, the CDR3 is TGCGCCAGCAGCACCGGACAGTTAATGGGGACCGGGGAGCTGTTTTTT. Using reference TRBV5-1 and TRBJ2-2 for the parts outside the CDR3, the full variable domain is KAGVTQTPRYLIKTRGQQVTLSCSPISGHRSVSWYQQTPGQGLQFLFEYFSETQRNKGNFPGRFSGRQFSNSRSEMNVSTLELGDSALYLCASSTGQLMGTGELFFGEGSRLTVL.

The V call is TRBV7-9, the J call TRBJ2-7; TRBD1 agrees at 7 bases. V trimming: 5 bases; J trimming: 3 bases; junction bases outside the gene matches: 1. The CDR3 spans 12 residues. The germline V gene has CDR1 SEHNR and CDR2 FQNEAQ (reference sequence). CDR3 coding DNA: TGTGCCAGCAGCAGGGGGCTCTACGAGCAGTACTTC. Translating it yields CASSRGLYEQYF.

The genes are TRBV5-6 and TRBJ1-2, with 8 bases aligning to TRBD1. This CDR3 has 17 residues. After removal of 1 base from V and 2 bases from J, the junction contained 10 bases not matched to a gene. Germline V lookup: CDR1 SGHDT, CDR2 YYEEEE. CDR3 bases: TGTGCCAGCAGCTTGTTGTCGCCGGGGACAGGAAACTATGGCTACACCTTC. It is translated as CASSLLSPGTGNYGYTF.

This chain links TRBV19 with TRBJ2-5; D call uncertain. The closer fit of TRBJ2-7 to the DNA end suggests the J call may be wrong. From germline, CDR1 is LNHDA and CDR2 SQIVND (reference sequence). The CDR3 contains 12 residues. The CDR3 region is CASSMRGYEQYF. In DNA form, the CDR3 reads TGTGCCAGTAGTATGAGAGGCTACGAGCAGTACTTC.

The chain recombines TRBV5-1 with TRBJ2-5, with unresolved D. V gave up 0 bases and J gave up 5 bases, with 5 bases separating them. CDR3 length equals 12 residues. In germline, CDR1 is SGHRS, CDR2 YFSETQ. The CDR3 DNA reads TGCGCCAGCAGCTTGGTTGCGGAGACCCAGTACTTC. It yields the protein CASSLVAETQYF.

The chain uses TRBV5-1 and TRBJ2-1; the match to TRBD2 covers 11 bases. The CDR3 covers 15 residues. V dropped 5 bases and J dropped 6; count of bases not matched to a gene: 7. Per the germline V gene, CDR1 is SGHRS and CDR2 is YFSETQ. Here the CDR3 DNA reads TGCGCCAGCAGATACACTAGCGGGAGTGGCAATGAGCAGTTCTTC. Protein sequence: CASRYTSGSGNEQFF.

The chain joins TRBV6-5 to TRBJ1-2, with 7 bases that match TRBD1. CDR1 and CDR2 from the germline V gene are MNHEY and SVGAGI. CDR3 length equals 14 residues. V lost 6 bases to trimming and J lost 4 bases; unmatched junction nucleotides: 8. CDR3 nucleotide sequence: TGTGCCAGCAGGCAACAGGGGCGATCCTATGGCTACACCTTC. This translates into CASRQQGRSYGYTF.

J is TRBJ2-1 and V is TRBV6-5; a possible D gene is TRBD1 (6 bases). Deletions cut 8 bases from V and 0 bases from J, with 11 bases between. This CDR3 has 14 residues. CDR1 and CDR2 (germline): MNHEY, SVGAGI. CDR3 sequence: CASARGSSYNEQFF. The CDR3 nucleotides are TGTGCCAGCGCAAGGGGGTCCTCCTACAATGAGCAGTTCTTC.

The rearrangement uses TRBV4-1 and TRBJ1-5, with D uncertain. This CDR3 has 15 residues. Between the trimmed V and J ends, which lost 1 base and 0 bases, there was a span of 7 bases. CDR1 MGHRA and CDR2 YSYEKL come from the germline V gene. DNA for the CDR3: TGCGCCAGCAGCCAAGTTTCTAGTAGCAATCAGCCCCAGCATTTT. Translating it yields CASSQVSSSNQPQHF.